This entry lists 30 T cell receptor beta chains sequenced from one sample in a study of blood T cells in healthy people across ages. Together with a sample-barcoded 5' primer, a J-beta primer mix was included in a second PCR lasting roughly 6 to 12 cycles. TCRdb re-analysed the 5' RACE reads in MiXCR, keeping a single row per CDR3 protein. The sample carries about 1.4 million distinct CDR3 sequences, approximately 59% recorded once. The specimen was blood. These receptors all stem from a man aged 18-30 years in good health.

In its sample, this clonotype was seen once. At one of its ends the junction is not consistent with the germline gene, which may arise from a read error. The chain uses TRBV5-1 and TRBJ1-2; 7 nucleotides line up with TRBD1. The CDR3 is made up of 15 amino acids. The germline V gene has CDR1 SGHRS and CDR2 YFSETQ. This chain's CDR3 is CASSLEGGSNFGYTF. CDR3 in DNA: TGCGCCAGCAGCTTGGAAGGGGGCTCTAACTTTGGCTACACCTTC.

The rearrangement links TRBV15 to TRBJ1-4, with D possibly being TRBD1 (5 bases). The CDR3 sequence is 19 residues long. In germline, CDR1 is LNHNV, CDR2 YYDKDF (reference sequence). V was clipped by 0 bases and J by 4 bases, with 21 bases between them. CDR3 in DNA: TGTGCCACCAGCAGAGATAGCGCTGTGGGAAAAGGGGATAATGAAAAACTGTTTTTT. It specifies CATSRDSAVGKGDNEKLFF. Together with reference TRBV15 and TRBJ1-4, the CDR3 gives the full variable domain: DAMVIQNPRYQVTQFGKPVTLSCSQTLNHNVMYWYQQKSSQAPKLLFHYYDKDFNNEADTPDNFQSRRPNTSFCFLDIRSPGLGDTAMYLCATSRDSAVGKGDNEKLFFGSGTQLSVL.

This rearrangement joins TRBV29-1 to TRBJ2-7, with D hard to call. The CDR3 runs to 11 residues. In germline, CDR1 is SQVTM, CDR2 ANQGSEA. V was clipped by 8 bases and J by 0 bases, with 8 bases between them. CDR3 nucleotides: TGCAGCATTCTCCTCTCCTACGAGCAGTACTTC. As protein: CSILLSYEQYF.

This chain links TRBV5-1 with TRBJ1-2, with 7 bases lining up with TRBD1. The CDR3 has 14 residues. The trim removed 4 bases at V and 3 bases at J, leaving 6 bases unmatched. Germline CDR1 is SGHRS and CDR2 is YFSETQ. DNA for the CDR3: TGCGCCAGCAGCCCGGACAGGTCTGACTATGGCTACACCTTC. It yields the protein CASSPDRSDYGYTF. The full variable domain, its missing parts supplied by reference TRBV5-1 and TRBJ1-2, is KAGVTQTPRYLIKTRGQQVTLSCSPISGHRSVSWYQQTPGQGLQFLFEYFSETQRNKGNFPGRFSGRQFSNSRSEMNVSTLELGDSALYLCASSPDRSDYGYTFGSGTRLTVV.

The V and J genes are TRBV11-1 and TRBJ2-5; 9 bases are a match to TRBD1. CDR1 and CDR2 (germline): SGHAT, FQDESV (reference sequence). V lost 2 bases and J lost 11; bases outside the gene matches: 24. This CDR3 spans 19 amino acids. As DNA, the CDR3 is TGTGCCAGCAGCTTACCGTCGGGACGAAACAGGGGGCGAGTGGAAGAGCAGTACTTC. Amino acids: CASSLPSGRNRGRVEEQYF.

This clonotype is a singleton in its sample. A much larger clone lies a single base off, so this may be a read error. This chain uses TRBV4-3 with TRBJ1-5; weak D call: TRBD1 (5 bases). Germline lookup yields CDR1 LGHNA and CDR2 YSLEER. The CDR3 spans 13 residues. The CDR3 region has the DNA TGCGCCAGCAGCCACGGGGCGGATCAGCTCCAGCATTTT. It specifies CASSHGADQLQHF.

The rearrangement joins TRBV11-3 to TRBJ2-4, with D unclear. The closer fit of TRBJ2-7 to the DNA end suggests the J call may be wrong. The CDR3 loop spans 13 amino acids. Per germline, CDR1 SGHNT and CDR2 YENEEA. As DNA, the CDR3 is TGTGCCAGCAGCTTAGATCACACAGACGAGCAGTACTTC. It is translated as CASSLDHTDEQYF.

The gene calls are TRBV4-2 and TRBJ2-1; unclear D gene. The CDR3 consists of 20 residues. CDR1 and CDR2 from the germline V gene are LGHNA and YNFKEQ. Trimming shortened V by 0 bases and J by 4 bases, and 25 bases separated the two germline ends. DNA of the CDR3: TGTGCCAGCAGCCAAGAGACCCTACCCCTACTATTATTGTCGTACAATGAGCAGTTCTTC. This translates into CASSQETLPLLLLSYNEQFF.

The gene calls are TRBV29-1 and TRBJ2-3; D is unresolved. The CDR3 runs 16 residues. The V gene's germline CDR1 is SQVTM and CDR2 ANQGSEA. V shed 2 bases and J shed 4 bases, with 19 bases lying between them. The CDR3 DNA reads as TGCAGCGTTGAAACCGAACCGGGCCAAAATGCAGATACGCAGTATTTT. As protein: CSVETEPGQNADTQYF.

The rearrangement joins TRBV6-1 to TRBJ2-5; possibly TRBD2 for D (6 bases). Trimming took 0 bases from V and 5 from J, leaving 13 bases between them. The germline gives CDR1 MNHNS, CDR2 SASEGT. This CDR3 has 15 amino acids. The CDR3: CASSEAGGAKETQYF. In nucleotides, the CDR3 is TGTGCCAGCAGTGAAGCAGGCGGGGCGAAGGAGACCCAGTACTTC.

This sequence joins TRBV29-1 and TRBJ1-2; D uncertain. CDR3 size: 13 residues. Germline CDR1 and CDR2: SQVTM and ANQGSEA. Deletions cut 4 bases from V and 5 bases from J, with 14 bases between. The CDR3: CSVASGPTYGYTF. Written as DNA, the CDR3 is TGCAGCGTTGCCTCCGGGCCCACTTATGGCTACACCTTC.

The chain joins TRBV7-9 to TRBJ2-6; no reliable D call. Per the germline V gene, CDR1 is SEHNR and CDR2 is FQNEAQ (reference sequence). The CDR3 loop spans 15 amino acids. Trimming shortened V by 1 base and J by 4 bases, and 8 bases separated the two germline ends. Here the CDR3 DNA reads TGTGCCAGCAGCTTAGGTTCGGAAGGGGCCAACGTCCTGACTTTC. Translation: CASSLGSEGANVLTF.

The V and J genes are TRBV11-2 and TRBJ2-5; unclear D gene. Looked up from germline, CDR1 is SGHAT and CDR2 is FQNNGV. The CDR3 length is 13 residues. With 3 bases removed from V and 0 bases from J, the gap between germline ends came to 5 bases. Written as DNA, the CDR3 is TGTGCCAGCAGCTTGTTAAACCAAGAGACCCAGTACTTC. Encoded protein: CASSLLNQETQYF. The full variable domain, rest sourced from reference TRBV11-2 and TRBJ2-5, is EAGVAQSPRYKIIEKRQSVAFWCNPISGHATLYWYQQILGQGPKLLIQFQNNGVVDDSQLPKDRFSAERLKGVDSTLKIQPAKLEDSAVYLCASSLLNQETQYFGPGTRLLVL.

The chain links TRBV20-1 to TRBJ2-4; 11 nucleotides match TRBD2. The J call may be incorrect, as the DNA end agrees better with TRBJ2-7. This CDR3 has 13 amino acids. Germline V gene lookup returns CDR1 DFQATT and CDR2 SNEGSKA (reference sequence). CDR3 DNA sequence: TGCAGTGCTAGACCTAGCGGGAGGAACGAGCAGTACTTC. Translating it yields CSARPSGRNEQYF.

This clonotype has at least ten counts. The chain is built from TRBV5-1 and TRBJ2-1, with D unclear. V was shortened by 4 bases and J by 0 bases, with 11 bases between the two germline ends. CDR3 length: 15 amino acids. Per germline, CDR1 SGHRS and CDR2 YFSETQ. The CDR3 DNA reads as TGCGCCAGCAGCGTACAGAGCAGCTCCTACAATGAGCAGTTCTTC. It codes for CASSVQSSSYNEQFF.

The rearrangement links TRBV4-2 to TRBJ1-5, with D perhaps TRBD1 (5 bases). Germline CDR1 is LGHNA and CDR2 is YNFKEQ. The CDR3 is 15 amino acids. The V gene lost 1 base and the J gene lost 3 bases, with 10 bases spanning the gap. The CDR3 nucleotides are TGTGCCAGCAGCCAAGGGCGGACAAACAATCAGCCCCAGCATTTT. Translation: CASSQGRTNNQPQHF.

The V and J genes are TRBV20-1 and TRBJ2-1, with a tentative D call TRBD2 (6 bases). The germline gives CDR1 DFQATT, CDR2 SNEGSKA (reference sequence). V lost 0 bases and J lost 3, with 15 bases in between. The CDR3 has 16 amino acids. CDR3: CSAREWAGTRYNEQFF. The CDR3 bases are TGCAGTGCTAGAGAATGGGCGGGGACTCGCTACAATGAGCAGTTCTTC.

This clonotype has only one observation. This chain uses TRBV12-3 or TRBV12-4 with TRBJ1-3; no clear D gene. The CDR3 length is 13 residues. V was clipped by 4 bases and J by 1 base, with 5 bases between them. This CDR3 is CASSSGSGNTIYF. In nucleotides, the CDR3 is TGTGCCAGCAGTTCGGGTTCTGGAAACACCATATATTTT.

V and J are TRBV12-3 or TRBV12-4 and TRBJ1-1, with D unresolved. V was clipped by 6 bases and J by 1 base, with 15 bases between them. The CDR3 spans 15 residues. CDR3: CASSPSPGQNTEAFF. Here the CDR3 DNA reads TGTGCCAGCAGCCCATCGCCGGGCCAGAACACTGAAGCTTTCTTT.

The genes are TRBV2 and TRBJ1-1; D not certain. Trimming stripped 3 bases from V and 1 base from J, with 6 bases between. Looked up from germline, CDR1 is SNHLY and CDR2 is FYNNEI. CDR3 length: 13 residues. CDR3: CASSESANTEAFF. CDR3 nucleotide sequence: TGTGCCAGCAGTGAGTCAGCGAACACTGAAGCTTTCTTT. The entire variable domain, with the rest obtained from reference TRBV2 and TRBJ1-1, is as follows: EPEVTQTPSHQVTQMGQEVILRCVPISNHLYFYWYRQILGQKVEFLVSFYNNEISEKSEIFDDQFSVERPDGSNFTLKIRSTKLEDSAMYFCASSESANTEAFFGQGTRLTVV.

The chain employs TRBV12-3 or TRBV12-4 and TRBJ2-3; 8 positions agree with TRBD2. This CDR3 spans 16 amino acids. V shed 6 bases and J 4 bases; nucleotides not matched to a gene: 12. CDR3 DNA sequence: TGTGCCAGCAGACTAAGAGCGGGGGTGCGAGCAGATACGCAGTATTTT. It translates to CASRLRAGVRADTQYF.

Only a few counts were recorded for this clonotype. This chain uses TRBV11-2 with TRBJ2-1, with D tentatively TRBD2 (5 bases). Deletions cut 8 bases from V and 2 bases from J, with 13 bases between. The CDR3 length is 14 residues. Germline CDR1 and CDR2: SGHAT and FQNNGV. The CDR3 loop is CASRLPGAYNEQFF. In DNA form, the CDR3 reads TGTGCCAGCCGTTTACCCGGGGCCTACAATGAGCAGTTCTTC.

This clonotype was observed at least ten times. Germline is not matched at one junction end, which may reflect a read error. CDR3 region: CASSQVGGETQYF. The CDR3 DNA sequence: TGCGCCAGCAGCCAAGTCGGGGGCGAGACCCAGTACTTC. This chain links TRBV14 with TRBJ2-5; D may match TRBD1 or TRBD2 (6 bases each). The germline V gene encodes CDR1 SGHDN and CDR2 FVKESK. The CDR3 has 13 residues.

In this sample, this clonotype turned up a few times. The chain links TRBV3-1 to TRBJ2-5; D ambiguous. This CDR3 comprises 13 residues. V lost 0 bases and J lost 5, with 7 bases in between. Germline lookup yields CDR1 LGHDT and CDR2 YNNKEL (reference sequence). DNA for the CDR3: TGTGCCAGCAGCCAAGATTTTTTGGAGACCCAGTACTTC. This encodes CASSQDFLETQYF.

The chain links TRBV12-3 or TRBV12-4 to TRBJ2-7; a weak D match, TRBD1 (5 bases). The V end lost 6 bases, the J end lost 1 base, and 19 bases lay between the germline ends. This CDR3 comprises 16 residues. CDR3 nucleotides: TGTGCCAGCAGGGGGCCCGACAGAGCCTTTTCCTACGAGCAGTACTTC. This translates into CASRGPDRAFSYEQYF.

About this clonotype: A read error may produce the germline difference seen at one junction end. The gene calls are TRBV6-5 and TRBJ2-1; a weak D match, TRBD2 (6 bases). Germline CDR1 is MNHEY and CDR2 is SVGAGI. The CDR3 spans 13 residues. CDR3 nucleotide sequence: TGTGCTAGCATTTCTTGGACTAACAATGAGCAGTTCTTC. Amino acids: CASISWTNNEQFF.

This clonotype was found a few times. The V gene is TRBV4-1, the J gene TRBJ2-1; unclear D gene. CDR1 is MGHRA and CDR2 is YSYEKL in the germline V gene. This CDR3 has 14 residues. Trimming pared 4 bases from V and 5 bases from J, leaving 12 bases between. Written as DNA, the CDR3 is TGCGCCAGCAGCCTTTCGTCTGGGAACAATGAGCAGTTCTTC. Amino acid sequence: CASSLSSGNNEQFF.

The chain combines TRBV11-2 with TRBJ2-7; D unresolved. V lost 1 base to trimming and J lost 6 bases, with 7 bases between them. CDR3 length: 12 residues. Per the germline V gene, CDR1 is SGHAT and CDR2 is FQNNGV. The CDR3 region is CASSLAPFEQYF. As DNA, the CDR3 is TGTGCCAGCAGCTTAGCACCCTTCGAGCAGTACTTC.

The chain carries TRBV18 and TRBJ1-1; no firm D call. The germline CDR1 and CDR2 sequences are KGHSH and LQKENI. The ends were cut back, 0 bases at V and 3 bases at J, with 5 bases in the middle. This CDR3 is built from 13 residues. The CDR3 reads CASSPPPDTEAFF. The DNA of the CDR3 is TGTGCCAGCTCACCACCTCCTGACACTGAAGCTTTCTTT.

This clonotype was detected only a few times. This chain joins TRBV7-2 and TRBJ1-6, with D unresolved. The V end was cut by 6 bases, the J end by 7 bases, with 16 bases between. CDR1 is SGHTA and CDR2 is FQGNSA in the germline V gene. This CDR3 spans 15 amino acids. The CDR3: CASSYNDGENSPLHF. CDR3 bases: TGTGCCAGCAGTTACAACGACGGGGAAAATTCACCCCTCCACTTT.